The 7 T cell receptor beta chains presented below share a single source sample, sequenced in a study of T cell repertoires in cytomegalovirus infection. No antigens are known for them. MiXCR, run by TCRdb on the reads, gives a single entry per CDR3 protein. The sample records around 340,000 distinct CDR3 sequences, just under 30% being singletons. Source: cultured PBMCs, taken from culture after CMV antigen stimulation. These receptors originate from a human donor in good health (CMV status not recorded). Some clones in this sample may be carry-over from other donors' samples.

The chain links TRBV6-1 to TRBJ2-7, with D possibly TRBD1 on 6 matching bases. CDR3 size: 16 residues. Germline values: CDR1 MNHNS, CDR2 SASEGT. With 5 bases removed from V and 0 bases from J, the gap between germline ends came to 17 bases. The CDR3, as DNA: TGTGCCAGCAGTAAATCCGGGACACCTTTCTCCTACGAGCAGTACTTC. Its translation: CASSKSGTPFSYEQYF.

In its sample, this clonotype was seen once. V is TRBV20-1 and J is TRBJ1-4; maybe TRBD1 (5 bases). The CDR3 runs 14 residues. V was pared by 6 bases and J by 7 bases, with 18 bases between. CDR1 and CDR2 from the germline V gene are DFQATT and SNEGSKA (reference sequence). The CDR3 DNA reads TGCAGTGCCCGTGATTGGAGGGGTATTGAAAAACTGTTTTTT. This encodes CSARDWRGIEKLFF.

J is TRBJ2-4 and V is TRBV7-6; D gene unclear. V lost 5 bases to trimming and J lost 8 bases, with 7 bases between them. This CDR3 is built from 11 residues. Germline CDR1 reads SGHVS; CDR2 reads FNYEAQ. The CDR3 region is CASSPDDIQYF. The CDR3 DNA sequence: TGTGCCAGCAGCCCGGACGACATTCAGTACTTC. The full variable domain, completed using reference TRBV7-6 and TRBJ2-4, is GAGVSQSPRYKVTKRGQDVALRCDPISGHVSLYWYRQALGQGPEFLTYFNYEAQQDKSGLPNDRFSAERPEGSISTLTIQRTEQRDSAMYRCASSPDDIQYFGAGTRLSVL.

The J gene is TRBJ2-7, the V gene TRBV27, with D possibly matching TRBD1 (7 bases). V was clipped by 3 bases and J by 0 bases, with 12 bases between them. The germline V gene encodes CDR1 MNHEY and CDR2 SMNVEV (reference sequence). The CDR3 loop spans 15 amino acids. The CDR3 DNA reads as TGTGCCAGCAGTTTCGCGGAGGGGGCCTCCTACGAGCAGTACTTC. This encodes CASSFAEGASYEQYF.

This clonotype came up once. The rearrangement uses TRBV14 and TRBJ1-2, with 11 nucleotides matching TRBD1. V lost 3 bases to trimming and J lost 10 bases; unmatched junction nucleotides: 4. Germline assignment: CDR1 SGHDN and CDR2 FVKESK. The CDR3 spans 13 residues. The CDR3: CASSQADRGPYTF. CDR3 DNA sequence: TGTGCCAGCAGCCAGGCGGACAGGGGGCCCTACACCTTC.

This chain links TRBV6-1 with TRBJ1-2, with D unresolved. V gave up 2 bases and J gave up 2 bases, with 3 bases separating them. CDR1 is MNHNS, CDR2 SASEGT, per germline. This CDR3 spans 12 amino acids. CDR3 in amino acids: CASSERNYGYTF. The CDR3 nucleotides read TGTGCCAGCAGTGAAAGGAACTATGGCTACACCTTC.

V gene TRBV19 combines with J gene TRBJ1-1, with 7 bases identical to TRBD1. This CDR3 comprises 13 residues. The V gene's germline CDR1 is LNHDA and CDR2 SQIVND (reference sequence). Trimming cost V 3 bases and J 3 bases; bases outside gene matches: 1. The CDR3, as DNA: TGTGCCAGTAGTATTCAGGGGGACACTGAAGCTTTCTTT. Encoded protein: CASSIQGDTEAFF.